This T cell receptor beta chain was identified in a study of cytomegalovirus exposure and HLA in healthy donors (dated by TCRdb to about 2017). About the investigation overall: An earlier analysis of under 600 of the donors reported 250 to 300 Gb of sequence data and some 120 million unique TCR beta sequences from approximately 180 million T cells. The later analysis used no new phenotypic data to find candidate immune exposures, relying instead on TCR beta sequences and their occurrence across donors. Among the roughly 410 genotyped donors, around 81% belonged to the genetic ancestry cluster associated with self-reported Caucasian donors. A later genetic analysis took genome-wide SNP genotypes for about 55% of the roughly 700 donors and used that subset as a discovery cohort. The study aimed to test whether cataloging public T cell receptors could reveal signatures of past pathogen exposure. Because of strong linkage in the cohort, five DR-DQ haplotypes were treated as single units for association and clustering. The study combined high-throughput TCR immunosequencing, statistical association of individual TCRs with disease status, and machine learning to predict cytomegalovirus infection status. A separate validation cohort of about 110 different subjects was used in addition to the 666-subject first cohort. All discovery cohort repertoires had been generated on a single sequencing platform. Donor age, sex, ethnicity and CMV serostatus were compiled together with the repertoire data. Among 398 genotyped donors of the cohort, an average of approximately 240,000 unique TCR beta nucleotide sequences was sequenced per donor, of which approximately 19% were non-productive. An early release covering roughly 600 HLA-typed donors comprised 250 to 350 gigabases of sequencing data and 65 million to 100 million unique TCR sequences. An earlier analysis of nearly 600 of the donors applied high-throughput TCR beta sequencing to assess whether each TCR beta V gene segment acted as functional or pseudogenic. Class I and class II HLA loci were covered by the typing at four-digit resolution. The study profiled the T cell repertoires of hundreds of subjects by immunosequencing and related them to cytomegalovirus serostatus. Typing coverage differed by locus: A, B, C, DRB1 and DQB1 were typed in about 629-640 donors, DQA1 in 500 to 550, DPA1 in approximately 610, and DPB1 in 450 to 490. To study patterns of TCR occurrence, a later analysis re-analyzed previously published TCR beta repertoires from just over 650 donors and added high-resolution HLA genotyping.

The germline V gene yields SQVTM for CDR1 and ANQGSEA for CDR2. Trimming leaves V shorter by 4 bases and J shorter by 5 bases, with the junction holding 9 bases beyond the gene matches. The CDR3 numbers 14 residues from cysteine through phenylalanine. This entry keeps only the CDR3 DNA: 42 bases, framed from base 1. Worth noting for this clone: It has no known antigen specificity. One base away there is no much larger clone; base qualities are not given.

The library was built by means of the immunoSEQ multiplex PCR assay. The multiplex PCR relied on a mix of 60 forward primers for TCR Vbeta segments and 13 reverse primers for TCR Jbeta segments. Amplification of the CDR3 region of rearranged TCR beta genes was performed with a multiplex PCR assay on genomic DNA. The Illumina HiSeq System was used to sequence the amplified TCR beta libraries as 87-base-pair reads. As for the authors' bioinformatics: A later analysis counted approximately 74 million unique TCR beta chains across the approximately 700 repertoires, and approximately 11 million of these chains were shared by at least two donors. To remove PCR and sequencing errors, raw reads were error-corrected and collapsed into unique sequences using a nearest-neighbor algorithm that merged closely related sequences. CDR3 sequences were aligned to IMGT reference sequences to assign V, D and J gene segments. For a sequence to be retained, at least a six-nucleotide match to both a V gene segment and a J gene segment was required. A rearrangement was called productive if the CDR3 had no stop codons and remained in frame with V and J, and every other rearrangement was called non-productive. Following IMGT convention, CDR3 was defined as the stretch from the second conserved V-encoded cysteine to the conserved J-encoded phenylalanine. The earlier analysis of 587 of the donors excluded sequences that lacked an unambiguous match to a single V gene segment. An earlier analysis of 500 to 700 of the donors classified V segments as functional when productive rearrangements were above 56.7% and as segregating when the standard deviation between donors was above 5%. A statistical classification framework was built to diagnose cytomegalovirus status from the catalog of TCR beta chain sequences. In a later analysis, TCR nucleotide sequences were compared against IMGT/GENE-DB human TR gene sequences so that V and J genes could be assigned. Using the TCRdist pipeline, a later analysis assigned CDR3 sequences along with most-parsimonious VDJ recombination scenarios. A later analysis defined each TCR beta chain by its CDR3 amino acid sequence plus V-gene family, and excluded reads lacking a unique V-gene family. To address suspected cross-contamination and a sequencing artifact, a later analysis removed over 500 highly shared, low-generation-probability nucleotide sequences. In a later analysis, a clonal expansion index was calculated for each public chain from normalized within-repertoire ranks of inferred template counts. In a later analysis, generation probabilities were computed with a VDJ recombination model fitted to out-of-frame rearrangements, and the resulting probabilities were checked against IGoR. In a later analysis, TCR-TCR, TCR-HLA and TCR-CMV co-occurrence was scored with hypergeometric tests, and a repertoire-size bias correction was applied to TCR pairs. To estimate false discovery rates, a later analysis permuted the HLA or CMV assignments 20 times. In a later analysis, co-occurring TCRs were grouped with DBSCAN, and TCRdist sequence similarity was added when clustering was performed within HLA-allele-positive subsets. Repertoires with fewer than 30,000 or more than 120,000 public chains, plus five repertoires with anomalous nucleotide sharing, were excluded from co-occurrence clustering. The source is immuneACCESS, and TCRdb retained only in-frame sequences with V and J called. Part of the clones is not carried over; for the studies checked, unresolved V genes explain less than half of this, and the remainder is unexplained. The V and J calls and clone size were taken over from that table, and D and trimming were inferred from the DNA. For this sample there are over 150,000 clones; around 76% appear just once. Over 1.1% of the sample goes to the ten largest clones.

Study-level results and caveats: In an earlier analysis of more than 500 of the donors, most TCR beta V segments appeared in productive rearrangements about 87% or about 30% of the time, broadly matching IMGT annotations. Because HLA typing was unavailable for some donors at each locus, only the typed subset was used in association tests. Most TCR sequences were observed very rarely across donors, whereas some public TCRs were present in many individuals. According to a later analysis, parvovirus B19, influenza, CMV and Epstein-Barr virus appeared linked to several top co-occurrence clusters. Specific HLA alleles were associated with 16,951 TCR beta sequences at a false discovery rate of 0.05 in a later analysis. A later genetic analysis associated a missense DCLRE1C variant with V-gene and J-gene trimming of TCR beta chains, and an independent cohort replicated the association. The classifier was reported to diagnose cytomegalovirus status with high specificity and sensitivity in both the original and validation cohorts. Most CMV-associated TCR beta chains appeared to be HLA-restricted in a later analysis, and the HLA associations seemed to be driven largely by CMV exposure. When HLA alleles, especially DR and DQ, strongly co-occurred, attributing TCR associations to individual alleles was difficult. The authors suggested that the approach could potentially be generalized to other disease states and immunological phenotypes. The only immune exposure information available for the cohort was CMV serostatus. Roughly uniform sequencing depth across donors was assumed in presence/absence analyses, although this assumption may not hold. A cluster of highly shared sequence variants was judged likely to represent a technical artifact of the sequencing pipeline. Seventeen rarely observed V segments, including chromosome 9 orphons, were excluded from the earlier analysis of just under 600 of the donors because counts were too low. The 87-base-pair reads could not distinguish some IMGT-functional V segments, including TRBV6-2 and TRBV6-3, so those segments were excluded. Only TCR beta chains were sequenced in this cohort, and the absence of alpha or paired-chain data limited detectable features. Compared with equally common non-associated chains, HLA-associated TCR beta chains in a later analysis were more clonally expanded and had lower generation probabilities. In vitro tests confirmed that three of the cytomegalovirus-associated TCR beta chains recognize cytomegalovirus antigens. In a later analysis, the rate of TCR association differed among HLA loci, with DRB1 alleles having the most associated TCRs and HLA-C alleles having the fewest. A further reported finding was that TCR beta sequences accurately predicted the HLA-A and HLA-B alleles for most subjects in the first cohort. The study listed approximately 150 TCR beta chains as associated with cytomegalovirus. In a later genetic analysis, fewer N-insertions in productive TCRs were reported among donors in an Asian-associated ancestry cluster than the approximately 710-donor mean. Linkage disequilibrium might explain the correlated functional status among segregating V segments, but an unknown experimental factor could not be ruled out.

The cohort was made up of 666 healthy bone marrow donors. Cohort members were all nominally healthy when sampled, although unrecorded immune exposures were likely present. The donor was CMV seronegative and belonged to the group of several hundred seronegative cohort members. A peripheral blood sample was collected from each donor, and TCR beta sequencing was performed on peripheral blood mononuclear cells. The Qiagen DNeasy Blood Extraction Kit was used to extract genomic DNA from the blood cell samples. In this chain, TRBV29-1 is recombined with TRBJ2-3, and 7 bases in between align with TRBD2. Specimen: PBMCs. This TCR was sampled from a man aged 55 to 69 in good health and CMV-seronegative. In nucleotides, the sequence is TGCAGCGTTGCCCCCGGGGCGGGAGAAGATACGCAGTATTTT. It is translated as CSVAPGAGEDTQYF.